Following are 29 T cell receptor beta chains from one sample sequenced in a study of cytomegalovirus exposure and HLA in healthy donors. The PCR used 60 Vbeta and 13 Jbeta primers. Method: immunoSEQ multiplex PCR; TCRdb's copy keeps in-frame clones and lacks some. This table has approximately 100,000 clones, 76% appearing once. Sequencing input: PBMCs. These receptors originate from a man between 40 and 49 years old in good health and CMV-seronegative.

This chain links TRBV19 with TRBJ2-7; 9 bases are shared with TRBD1. Germline CDR1 LNHDA, CDR2 SQIVND (reference sequence). The J segment lost 4 bases and the V segment lost 5 bases, leaving 6 bases of the junction unmatched. CDR3 length: 14 amino acids. CDR3 DNA sequence: TGTGCCAGTAGTTCCACAGGGGGCGGATACGAGCAGTACGTC. Its protein product is CASSSTGGGYEQYV.

The gene calls are TRBV7-2 and TRBJ2-1; no clear D. V was cut by 1 base and J by 7 bases, with 5 bases left in between. Germline loops: CDR1 SGHTA, CDR2 FQGNSA. CDR3 length equals 12 residues. The CDR3 reads CASSLGRNEQFF. The CDR3 region has the DNA TGTGCCAGCAGCTTAGGCAGGAATGAGCAGTTCTTC.

The CDR3 DNA reads TGTGCCAGCAGTTACTCGCAGGGGCATAATTCACCCCTCCACTTT. Translating gives CASSYSQGHNSPLHF. The chain recombines TRBV6-5 with TRBJ1-6; weak D call: TRBD1 (6 bases). The V end was cut by 0 bases, the J end by 5 bases, with 8 bases between. This CDR3 contains 15 residues. Germline assignment: CDR1 MNHEY and CDR2 SVGAGI.

This chain connects TRBV5-1 to TRBJ2-1; 10 bases map to TRBD2. Germline CDR1 reads SGHRS; CDR2 reads YFSETQ. J lost 10 bases, V lost 4 bases, and 8 bases had no gene match. The CDR3 is 14 residues long. The CDR3 DNA reads TGCGCCAGCAGCCCCCCGGCTAGCGGGGGAGAGCAGTTCTTC. It is translated as CASSPPASGGEQFF.

A word on this clone: The same CDR3 arises from other DNA sequences in this sample as well. This chain uses TRBV6-5 with TRBJ2-5; 7 bases are a match to TRBD1. This CDR3 spans 14 amino acids. V was pared by 0 bases and J by 4 bases, with 2 bases of the junction left unmatched. CDR1 is MNHEY and CDR2 is SVGAGI in the germline V gene. DNA for the CDR3: TGTGCCAGCAGTTACTCGTCAGGGGGAGAGACCCAGTACTTC. This gives the protein CASSYSSGGETQYF.

With regard to this clone: Its ends do not fully match the called genes, so a read error is possible. This chain links TRBV7-9 with TRBJ2-1; D may be TRBD2 (5 bases). The CDR3 loop spans 14 amino acids. Per germline, CDR1 SEHNR and CDR2 FQNEAQ (reference sequence). The CDR3 DNA sequence: TGTTCCAGCGGCTCGGCGGCCTCGGGGAATGAGCAGTTCTTC. The encoded protein is CSSGSAASGNEQFF. The full variable domain, its missing parts supplied by reference TRBV7-9 and TRBJ2-1, is DTGVSQNPRHKITKRGQNVTFRCDPISEHNRLYWYRQTLGQGPEFLTYFQNEAQLEKSRLLSDRFSAERPKGSFSTLEIQRTEQGDSAMYLCSSGSAASGNEQFFGPGTRLTVL.

This clone showed up just a few times. The genes are TRBV19 and TRBJ2-2; D gene uncertain. Germline CDR1 is LNHDA and CDR2 is SQIVND (reference sequence). This CDR3 is built from 15 residues. V was trimmed by 2 bases and J by 5 bases, leaving 12 bases between them. CDR3 loop: CASSIIGRRTGELFF. In nucleotides, the CDR3 is TGTGCCAGTAGTATAATAGGTAGGAGAACCGGGGAGCTGTTTTTT.

The J gene is TRBJ2-7, the V gene TRBV16, with a tentative D call TRBD2 (7 bases). Germline-derived CDR1 and CDR2 are KGHSY and FQNENV. The CDR3 is made up of 14 amino acids. CDR3 nucleotide sequence: TGTGCAAGGGCTAGGGGGGGGCTCCCTTCTTCGCAGTACGTC. Amino acid sequence: CARARGGLPSSQYV.

This clone was picked up a small number of times. Relative to the germline gene, one junction end is altered; a read error may explain this. The chain couples TRBV18 to TRBJ2-3; TRBD2 aligns across 10 bases. The germline gives CDR1 KGHSH, CDR2 LQKENI. The CDR3 spans 14 residues. The CDR3 DNA follows: TGTGCCAGTTCACCTAGCGGGGGTACAGATACGCAGTATTTT. Protein sequence: CASSPSGGTDTQYF.

This clone appeared a few times. The chain carries TRBV30 and TRBJ1-5, with D perhaps matching TRBD1 (6 bases). V lost 1 base and J 6 bases, leaving 16 bases between the germline ends. The CDR3 runs to 15 residues. The V gene's germline CDR1 is GTSNPN and CDR2 SVGIG (reference sequence). Written as DNA, the CDR3 is TGTGCCTGGAGTGCAGTTTTGGGGGCGGGTCAGCCCCAGCATTTT. Protein sequence: CAWSAVLGAGQPQHF.

The chain uses TRBV5-1 and TRBJ2-2, with 7 bases matching TRBD1. The CDR3 runs 14 residues. Germline V gives CDR1 SGHRS, CDR2 YFSETQ. The V and J ends lost 4 bases and 6 bases, in that order; junction bases with no gene match: 6. In nucleotides, the CDR3 is TGCGCCAGCAGCGTCACAGGGGCATCCGGGGAGCTGTTTTTT. Translation: CASSVTGASGELFF.

The J gene is TRBJ1-2, the V gene TRBV28, with a possible D match to TRBD1 (6 bases). CDR1 and CDR2 from the germline V gene are MDHEN and SYDVKM. V dropped 5 bases and J dropped 4 bases, with 14 bases sitting between them. The CDR3 has 14 residues. CDR3 DNA: TGTGCCAGCAGTCCCCCCGGACAGTTCTATGGCTACACCTTC. Residues: CASSPPGQFYGYTF.

The chain combines TRBV5-6 with TRBJ2-7; weak D call: TRBD2 (7 bases). Trimming removed 7 bases at V and 3 bases at J, with 14 bases between. The CDR3 consists of 13 residues. Germline V gene data show CDR1 as SGHDT and CDR2 as YYEEEE. The CDR3 DNA is TGTGCCAGCGCTCCCGGGGGGCGCTACGAGCAGTACGTC. It is translated as CASAPGGRYEQYV.

The gene calls are TRBV7-9 and TRBJ1-4; no firm D call. This CDR3 region has 12 residues. In germline, CDR1 is SEHNR, CDR2 FQNEAQ (reference sequence). The V end lost 6 bases, the J end lost 7 bases, and 9 bases lay between the germline ends. The CDR3 DNA sequence: TGTGCCAGCAGACAAACGGGTGAAAAACTGTTTTTT. Translated, it gives CASRQTGEKLFF. Full variable domain (rest looked up from reference TRBV7-9 and TRBJ1-4): DTGVSQNPRHKITKRGQNVTFRCDPISEHNRLYWYRQTLGQGPEFLTYFQNEAQLEKSRLLSDRFSAERPKGSFSTLEIQRTEQGDSAMYLCASRQTGEKLFFGSGTQLSVL.

The chain is built from TRBV13 and TRBJ2-3, with 10 positions matching TRBD2. With V trimmed by 5 bases and J by 5 bases, 7 bases remained unmatched. Germline values: CDR1 PRHDT, CDR2 FYEKMQ (reference sequence). This CDR3 is built from 15 residues. The CDR3 DNA reads TGTGCCAGCAGCATAACTAGCGGGGTAGGAGATACGCAGTATTTT. Its translation is CASSITSGVGDTQYF.

The J gene is TRBJ1-2, the V gene TRBV11-2; D is perhaps TRBD1 (6 bases). CDR1 and CDR2 from the germline V gene are SGHAT and FQNNGV. The ends were cut back, 5 bases at V and 1 base at J, with 17 bases in the middle. CDR3 size: 16 residues. CDR3 in DNA: TGTGCCAGCAGCACCTACTTCACAGGGCTTAACTATGGCTACACCTTC. The encoded protein is CASSTYFTGLNYGYTF.

This chain uses TRBV5-1 with TRBJ2-1; 8 nucleotides match TRBD1. The CDR3 has 15 amino acids. Germline loops: CDR1 SGHRS, CDR2 YFSETQ. J gave up 6 bases and V 0 bases, and 5 bases lay outside the gene matches. The CDR3 nucleotides read TGCGCCAGCAGCTTGGGGGACAGGTCAACCAATGAGCAGTTCTTC. Residues: CASSLGDRSTNEQFF. Using reference TRBV5-1 and TRBJ2-1 for the parts outside the CDR3, the full variable domain is KAGVTQTPRYLIKTRGQQVTLSCSPISGHRSVSWYQQTPGQGLQFLFEYFSETQRNKGNFPGRFSGRQFSNSRSEMNVSTLELGDSALYLCASSLGDRSTNEQFFGPGTRLTVL.

The V call is TRBV6-5, the J call TRBJ1-6; D may be TRBD1 (5 bases). The CDR3 is 15 amino acids. Germline CDR1 reads MNHEY; CDR2 reads SVGAGI. V was clipped by 6 bases and J by 5 bases, with 14 bases between them. CDR3 region: CASRLTDPHNSPLHF. CDR3 DNA: TGTGCCAGCAGGTTGACAGATCCTCATAATTCACCCCTCCACTTT.

The rearrangement uses TRBV11-2 and TRBJ1-3; D remains ambiguous. Germline loops: CDR1 SGHAT, CDR2 FQNNGV. This CDR3 region has 14 residues. Deletions cut 5 bases from V and 0 bases from J, with 8 bases between. The CDR3 nucleotides are TGTGCCAGCAGCCCCTCTTCCTCTGGAAACACCATATATTTT. Encoded protein: CASSPSSSGNTIYF.

The chain links TRBV5-1 to TRBJ1-4; unclear D gene. Germline loops: CDR1 SGHRS, CDR2 YFSETQ. Trimming removed 6 bases at V and 8 bases at J, with 11 bases between. CDR3 size: 12 residues. CDR3 DNA sequence: TGCGCCAGCAAGGATGAGGGCGAAAAACTGTTTTTT. Translation gives CASKDEGEKLFF.

This clone was observed a handful of times. The junction and the germline gene differ at one end; a read error may be behind it. The J gene is TRBJ1-1, the V gene TRBV7-9; TRBD1 matches 7 bases. There are 13 residues in the CDR3. CDR1 is SEHNR and CDR2 is FQNEAQ in the germline V gene (reference sequence). CDR3 DNA sequence: TGTTCCAGCAGCCCCAGGGGGGACACTGAAGCTTTCTTT. Translation gives CSSSPRGDTEAFF.

This sequence joins TRBV4-1 and TRBJ2-5; 7 bases match TRBD1. The J call may not be correct, given that the DNA end is closer to TRBJ2-7. This CDR3 is 16 amino acids long. Germline V gene sequence: CDR1 MGHRA, CDR2 YSYEKL. The CDR3 protein is CASSPLPGQLAYEQYF. The CDR3 region has the DNA TGCGCCAGCAGCCCTCTTCCGGGACAGCTAGCCTACGAGCAGTACTTC.

This clone was counted a few times. This chain links TRBV28 with TRBJ1-4; TRBD1 is a possible D gene (6 bases). This CDR3 is 17 amino acids long. The V end lost 6 bases, the J end lost 4 bases, and 21 bases lay between the germline ends. CDR1 MDHEN and CDR2 SYDVKM come from the germline V gene. CDR3 DNA sequence: TGTGCCAGCAGACCATTAGGGGGACGCCCTAATAATGAAAAACTGTTTTTT. This gives the protein CASRPLGGRPNNEKLFF. The full variable domain, completed using reference TRBV28 and TRBJ1-4, is DVKVTQSSRYLVKRTGEKVFLECVQDMDHENMFWYRQDPGLGLRLIYFSYDVKMKEKGDIPEGYSVSREKKERFSLILESASTNQTSMYLCASRPLGGRPNNEKLFFGSGTQLSVL.

The J gene is TRBJ2-3, the V gene TRBV14; D uncertain. The CDR3 spans 15 residues. Trimming removed 0 bases at V and 5 bases at J, with 12 bases between. The germline V gene has CDR1 SGHDN and CDR2 FVKESK. The CDR3 loop reads CASSQEVSTLDTQYF. The CDR3 nucleotides read TGTGCCAGCAGCCAAGAGGTCTCTACTCTAGATACGCAGTATTTT.

Only one count was recorded for this clone. This chain uses TRBV10-3 with TRBJ1-3, with no clear D. The CDR3 consists of 15 residues. Looked up from germline, CDR1 is ENHRY and CDR2 is SYGVKD. Trimming removed 3 bases at V and 0 bases at J, with 9 bases between. CDR3 loop: CAISDGGRSGNTIYF. Written as DNA, the CDR3 is TGTGCCATCAGTGACGGCGGCCGCTCTGGAAACACCATATATTTT.

The chain links TRBV10-3 to TRBJ2-1; 11 bases fit TRBD1. This CDR3 contains 14 residues. Germline V CDR1 and CDR2: ENHRY, SYGVKD. J lost 6 bases, V lost 5 bases, and 3 bases had no gene match. The CDR3 DNA reads TGTGCCATCAGTTCCGGGACAGGGGGCAATGAGCAGTTCTTC. It yields the protein CAISSGTGGNEQFF.

The chain is built from TRBV12-5 and TRBJ2-6, with 8 positions matching TRBD1. The germline V gene has CDR1 LGHNT and CDR2 FRNRAP. V lost 5 bases to trimming and J lost 2 bases; unmatched junction nucleotides: 11. This CDR3 has 18 amino acids. CDR3 bases: TGTGCTAGTGGTCCCGGACAGGGTGGATTAACTGGGGCCAACGTCCTGACTTTC. It yields the protein CASGPGQGGLTGANVLTF.

The J gene is TRBJ2-1, the V gene TRBV30, with 9 nucleotides matching TRBD1. CDR3 length equals 14 residues. With 5 bases clipped from V and 9 bases from J, the junction kept 11 bases outside the gene matches. The germline gives CDR1 GTSNPN, CDR2 SVGIG (reference sequence). The CDR3 loop reads CAWDRGLAAGEQFF. In DNA, the CDR3 is TGTGCCTGGGACAGGGGGTTGGCCGCGGGTGAGCAGTTCTTC.

The V call is TRBV7-8, the J call TRBJ2-1; a weak D match, TRBD1 (5 bases). Germline CDR1 is SGHVS and CDR2 is FQNEAQ. V lost 4 bases and J 0 bases, leaving 10 bases between the germline ends. CDR3 size: 15 residues. The DNA for the CDR3 is TGTGCCAGCAGCTCCCAGGGTGTCTCCTACAATGAGCAGTTCTTC. This sequence encodes CASSSQGVSYNEQFF.